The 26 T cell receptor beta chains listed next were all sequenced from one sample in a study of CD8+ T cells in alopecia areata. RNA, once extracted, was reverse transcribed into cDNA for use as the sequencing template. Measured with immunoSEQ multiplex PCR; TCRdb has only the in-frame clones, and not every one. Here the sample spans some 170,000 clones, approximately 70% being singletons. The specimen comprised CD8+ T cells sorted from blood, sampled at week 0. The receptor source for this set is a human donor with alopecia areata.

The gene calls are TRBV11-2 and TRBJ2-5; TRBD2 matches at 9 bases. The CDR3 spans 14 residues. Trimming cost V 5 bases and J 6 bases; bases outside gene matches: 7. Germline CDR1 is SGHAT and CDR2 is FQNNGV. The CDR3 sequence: CASSPSGAEKTQYF. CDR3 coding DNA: TGTGCCAGCAGCCCTAGCGGGGCTGAGAAGACCCAGTACTTC.

CDR3 loop: CASSLGTARYGYTF. The CDR3 nucleotides read TGTGCCAGCAGCTTAGGGACAGCCAGGTATGGCTACACCTTC. V usage is TRBV13 and J usage is TRBJ1-2; D is perhaps TRBD1 (5 bases). CDR1 and CDR2 from the germline V gene are PRHDT and FYEKMQ (reference sequence). V was clipped by 0 bases and J by 5 bases, with 10 bases between them. The CDR3 has 14 residues.

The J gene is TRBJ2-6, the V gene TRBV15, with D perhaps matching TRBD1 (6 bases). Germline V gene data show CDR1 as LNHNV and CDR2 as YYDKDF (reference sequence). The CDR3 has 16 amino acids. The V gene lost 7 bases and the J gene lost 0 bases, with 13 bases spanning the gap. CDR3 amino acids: CATTPTQGSGANVLTF. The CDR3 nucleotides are TGTGCCACCACGCCCACACAGGGCTCTGGGGCCAACGTCCTGACTTTC.

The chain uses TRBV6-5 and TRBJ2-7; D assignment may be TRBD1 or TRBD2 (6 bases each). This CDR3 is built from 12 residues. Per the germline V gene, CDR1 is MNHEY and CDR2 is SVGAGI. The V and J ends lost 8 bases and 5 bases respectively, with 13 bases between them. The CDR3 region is CASSRGGHEQYF. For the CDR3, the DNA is TGTGCCAGCTCCAGGGGAGGCCACGAGCAGTACTTC.

The CDR3 nucleotides are TGTGCCAGCAGTGAAGCAGGGGCTGAAGCTTTCTTT. It codes for CASSEAGAEAFF. The rearrangement joins TRBV2 to TRBJ1-1; tentative D call: TRBD1 (5 bases). V was cut by 0 bases and J by 6 bases, with 5 bases left in between. Per the germline V gene, CDR1 is SNHLY and CDR2 is FYNNEI. This CDR3 is built from 12 residues.

This CDR3 is CASSWVEETQYF. The DNA for the CDR3 is TGTGCCAGCAGCTGGGTGGAAGAGACCCAGTACTTC. The rearrangement uses TRBV7-9 and TRBJ2-5; no firm D call. V was pared by 4 bases and J by 3 bases, with 6 bases between. The CDR3 loop spans 12 amino acids. CDR1 and CDR2 from the germline V gene are SEHNR and FQNEAQ (reference sequence).

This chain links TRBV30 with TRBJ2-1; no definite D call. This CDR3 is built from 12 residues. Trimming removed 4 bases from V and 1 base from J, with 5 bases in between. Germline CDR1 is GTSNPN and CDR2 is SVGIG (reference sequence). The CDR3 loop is CAWTGSYNEQFF. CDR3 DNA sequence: TGTGCCTGGACAGGATCCTACAATGAGCAGTTCTTC. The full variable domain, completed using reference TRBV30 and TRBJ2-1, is SQTIHQWPATLVQPVGSPLSLECTVEGTSNPNLYWYRQAAGRGLQLLFYSVGIGQISSEVPQNLSASRPQDRQFILSSKKLLLSDSGFYLCAWTGSYNEQFFGPGTRLTVL.

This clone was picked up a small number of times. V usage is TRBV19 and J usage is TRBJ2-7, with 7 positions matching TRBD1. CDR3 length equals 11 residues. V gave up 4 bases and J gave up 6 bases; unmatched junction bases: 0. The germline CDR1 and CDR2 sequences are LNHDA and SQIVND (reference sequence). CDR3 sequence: CASSTGGEQYF. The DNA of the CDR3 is TGTGCCAGTAGTACAGGGGGCGAGCAGTACTTC.

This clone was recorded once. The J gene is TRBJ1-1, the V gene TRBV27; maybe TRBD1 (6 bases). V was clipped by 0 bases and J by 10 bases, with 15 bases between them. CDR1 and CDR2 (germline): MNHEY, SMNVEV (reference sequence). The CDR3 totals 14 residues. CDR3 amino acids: CASSLSANRVIAFF. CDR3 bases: TGTGCCAGCAGTTTATCGGCCAACAGGGTTATAGCTTTCTTT.

DNA of the CDR3: TGCGCCAGCAGCTTGGTGGGTAGTGACGAGCAGTACTTC. Its translation: CASSLVGSDEQYF. The chain uses TRBV5-1 and TRBJ2-7; unclear D gene. CDR1 and CDR2 from the germline V gene are SGHRS and YFSETQ. This CDR3 is built from 13 residues. V was shortened by 0 bases and J by 5 bases, with 9 bases between the two germline ends.

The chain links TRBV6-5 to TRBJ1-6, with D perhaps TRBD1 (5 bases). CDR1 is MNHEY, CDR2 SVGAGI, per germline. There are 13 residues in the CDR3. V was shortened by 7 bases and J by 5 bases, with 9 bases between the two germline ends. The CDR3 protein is CASKGYDNSPLHF. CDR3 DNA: TGTGCCAGCAAGGGGTATGATAATTCACCCCTCCACTTT.

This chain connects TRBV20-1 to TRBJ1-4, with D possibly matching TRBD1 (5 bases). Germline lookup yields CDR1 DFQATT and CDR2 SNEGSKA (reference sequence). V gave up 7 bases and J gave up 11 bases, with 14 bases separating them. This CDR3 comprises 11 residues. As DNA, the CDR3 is TGCAGTGTCACCTGGGGGGGGAAACTGTTTTTT. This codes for CSVTWGGKLFF.

The CDR3 DNA sequence: TGTGCCAGCAGCGGACTGGGGACAGGGCATGGCTACACCTTC. Translated, it gives CASSGLGTGHGYTF. The chain employs TRBV9 and TRBJ1-2; 9 nucleotides line up with TRBD1. Germline CDR1 is SGDLS and CDR2 is YYNGEE. The CDR3 has 14 amino acids. V was clipped by 3 bases and J by 6 bases; unmatched bases: 6.

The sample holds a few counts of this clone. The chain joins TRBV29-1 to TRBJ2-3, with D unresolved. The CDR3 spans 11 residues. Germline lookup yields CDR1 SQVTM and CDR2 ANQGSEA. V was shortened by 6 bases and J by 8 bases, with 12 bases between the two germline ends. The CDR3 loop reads CSVVSLGTQYF. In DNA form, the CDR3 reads TGCAGCGTCGTGTCATTGGGTACGCAGTATTTT.

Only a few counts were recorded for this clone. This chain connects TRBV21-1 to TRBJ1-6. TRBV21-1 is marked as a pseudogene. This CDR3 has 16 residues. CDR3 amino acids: CASSPPWGVTHSPLHF. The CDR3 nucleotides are TGTGCCAGCAGCCCACCTTGGGGGGTAACGCATTCACCCCTCCACTTT.

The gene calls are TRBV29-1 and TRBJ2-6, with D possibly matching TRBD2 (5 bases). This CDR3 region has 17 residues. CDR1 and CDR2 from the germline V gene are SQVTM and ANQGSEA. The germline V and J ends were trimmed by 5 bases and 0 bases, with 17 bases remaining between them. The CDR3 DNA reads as TGCAGCGTTCGGGGTGAAGGTTTAAGCTCTGGGGCCAACGTCCTGACTTTC. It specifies CSVRGEGLSSGANVLTF.

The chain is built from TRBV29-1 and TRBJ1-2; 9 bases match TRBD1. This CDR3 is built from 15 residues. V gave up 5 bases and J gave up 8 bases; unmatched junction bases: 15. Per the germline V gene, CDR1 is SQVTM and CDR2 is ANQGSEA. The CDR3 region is CSVRDRATLGEGYTF. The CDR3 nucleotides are TGCAGCGTTAGGGACAGGGCCACTCTAGGGGAAGGCTACACCTTC. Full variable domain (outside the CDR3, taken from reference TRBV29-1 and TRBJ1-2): SAVISQKPSRDICQRGTSLTIQCQVDSQVTMMFWYRQQPGQSLTLIATANQGSEATYESGFVIDKFPISRPNLTFSTLTVSNMSPEDSSIYLCSVRDRATLGEGYTFGSGTRLTVV.

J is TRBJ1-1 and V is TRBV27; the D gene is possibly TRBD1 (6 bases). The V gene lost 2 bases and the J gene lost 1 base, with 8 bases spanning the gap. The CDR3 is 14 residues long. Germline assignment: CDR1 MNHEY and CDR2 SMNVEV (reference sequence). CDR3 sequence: CASSLQTGNTEAFF. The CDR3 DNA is TGTGCCAGCAGTTTACAGACAGGGAACACTGAAGCTTTCTTT.

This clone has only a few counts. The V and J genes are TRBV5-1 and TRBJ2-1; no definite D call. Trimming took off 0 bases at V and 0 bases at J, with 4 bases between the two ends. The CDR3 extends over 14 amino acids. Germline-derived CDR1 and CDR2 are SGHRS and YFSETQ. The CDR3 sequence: CASSLGSSYNEQFF. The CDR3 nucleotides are TGCGCCAGCAGCTTGGGGAGCTCCTACAATGAGCAGTTCTTC.

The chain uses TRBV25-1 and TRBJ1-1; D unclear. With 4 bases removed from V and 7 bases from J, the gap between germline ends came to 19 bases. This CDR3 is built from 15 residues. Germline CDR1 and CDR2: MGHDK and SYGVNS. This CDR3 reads CASSGFYRQKSEAFF. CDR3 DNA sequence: TGTGCCAGCAGTGGGTTTTATAGGCAGAAGAGTGAAGCTTTCTTT.

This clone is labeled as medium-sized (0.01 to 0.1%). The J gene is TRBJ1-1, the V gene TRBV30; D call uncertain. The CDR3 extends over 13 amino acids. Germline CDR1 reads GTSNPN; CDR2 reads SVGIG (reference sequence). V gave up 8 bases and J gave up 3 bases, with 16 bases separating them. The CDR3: CALNGDGDTEAFF. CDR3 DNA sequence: TGTGCCCTAAATGGAGACGGAGACACTGAAGCTTTCTTT.

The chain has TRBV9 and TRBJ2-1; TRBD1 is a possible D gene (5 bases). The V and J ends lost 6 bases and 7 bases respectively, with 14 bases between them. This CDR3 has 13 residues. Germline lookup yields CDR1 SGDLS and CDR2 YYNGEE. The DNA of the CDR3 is TGTGCCAGCATCAGGGAACCCGGTAATGAGCAGTTCTTC. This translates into CASIREPGNEQFF.

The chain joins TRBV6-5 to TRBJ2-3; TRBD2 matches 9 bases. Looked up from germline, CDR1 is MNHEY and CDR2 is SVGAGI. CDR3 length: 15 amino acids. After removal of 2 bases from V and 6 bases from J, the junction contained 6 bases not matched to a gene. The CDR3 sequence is CASSYKSGGSDTQYF. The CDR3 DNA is TGTGCCAGCAGTTACAAGAGCGGGGGGTCGGATACGCAGTATTTT.

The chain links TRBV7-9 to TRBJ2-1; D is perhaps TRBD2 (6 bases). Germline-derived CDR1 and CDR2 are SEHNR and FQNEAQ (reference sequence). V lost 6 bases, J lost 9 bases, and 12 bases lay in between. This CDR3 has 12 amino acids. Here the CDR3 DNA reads TGTGCCAGCAGTTTTAGCGGTCGTGAGCAGTTCTTC. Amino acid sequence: CASSFSGREQFF.

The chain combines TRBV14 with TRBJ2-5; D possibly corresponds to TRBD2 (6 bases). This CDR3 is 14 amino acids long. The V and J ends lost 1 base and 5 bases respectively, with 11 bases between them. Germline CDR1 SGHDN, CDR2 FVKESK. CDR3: CASSQVTSSETQYF. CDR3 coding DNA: TGTGCCAGCAGCCAAGTTACTAGCTCGGAGACCCAGTACTTC. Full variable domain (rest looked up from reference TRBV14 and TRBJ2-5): EAGVTQFPSHSVIEKGQTVTLRCDPISGHDNLYWYRRVMGKEIKFLLHFVKESKQDESGMPNNRFLAERTGGTYSTLKVQPAELEDSGVYFCASSQVTSSETQYFGPGTRLLVL.

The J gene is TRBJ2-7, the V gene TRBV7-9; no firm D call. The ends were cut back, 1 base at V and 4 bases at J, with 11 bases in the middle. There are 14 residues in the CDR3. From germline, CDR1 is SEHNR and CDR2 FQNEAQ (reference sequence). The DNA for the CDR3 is TGTGCCAGCAGCTTAGAAGGGTCACTTTACGAGCAGTACTTC. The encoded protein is CASSLEGSLYEQYF. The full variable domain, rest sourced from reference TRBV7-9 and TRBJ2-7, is DTGVSQNPRHKITKRGQNVTFRCDPISEHNRLYWYRQTLGQGPEFLTYFQNEAQLEKSRLLSDRFSAERPKGSFSTLEIQRTEQGDSAMYLCASSLEGSLYEQYFGPGTRLTVT.